This T cell receptor (beta chain) is from a study of cytomegalovirus exposure and HLA in healthy donors. General study findings and limits: A later analysis reportedly found fewer N-insertions in an Asian-associated ancestry cluster than the roughly 700-donor mean.

On this clone: Antigen: not known.

The V end lost 5 bases, the J end lost 14 bases, and 19 bases lay between the germline ends. Per germline, CDR1 SEHNR and CDR2 FQNEAQ (reference sequence). The CDR3 runs 13 residues. In the PCR, 60 Vbeta and 13 Jbeta primers were used. Data came from immunoSEQ multiplex PCR; TCRdb stores just in-frame clones and leaves some out. The sample includes about 190,000 clones, 65% to 80% seen only once; the top ten take approximately 4.8%. Sequenced sample: PBMCs. This sequence joins TRBV7-9 and TRBJ2-1; TRBD1 is a possible D gene (6 bases). The sequence derives from a man aged 30 to 45 in good health and CMV-seropositive. The CDR3 region is CASSPPRQAQEFF. The CDR3 DNA is TGTGCCAGCAGCCCTCCACGACAGGCTCAGGAGTTCTTC.